The 29 T cell receptor beta chains reported below all come from one sample, sequenced in a study of shared clonotypes between healthy human individuals. TCRdb keeps only in-frame clones here, not all; method: immunoSEQ multiplex PCR. The repertoire holds under 2.5 million clones, with around 93% as singletons. What was sequenced was naive CD4+ T cells from PBMCs. Sample subset: CD45RA+ positively selected. All receptors derive from a man between 18 and 35 years old in good health. Some clones in this sample may be carry-over from other donors' samples.

The J gene is TRBJ1-1, the V gene TRBV7-9; D is undetermined. Per the germline V gene, CDR1 is SEHNR and CDR2 is FQNEAQ (reference sequence). The CDR3 is made up of 14 amino acids. Trimming pared 2 bases from V and 6 bases from J, leaving 13 bases between. CDR3 loop: CASSLTFLGAEAFF. DNA of the CDR3: TGTGCCAGCAGCTTAACGTTCCTAGGCGCTGAAGCTTTCTTT.

The chain links TRBV29-1 to TRBJ2-2; 11 bases are shared with TRBD2. This CDR3 is 16 amino acids long. CDR1 and CDR2 (germline): SQVTM, ANQGSEA. Trimming at V came to 7 bases and at J to 5 bases, leaving 12 bases not matched to a gene. The CDR3 DNA is TGCAGCGCCGAGGGCGCTAGCGGGAGGTTTACCGGGGAGCTGTTTTTT. It specifies CSAEGASGRFTGELFF.

Of note for this clone: In the same sample, other DNA sequences code for this CDR3. V gene TRBV2 combines with J gene TRBJ1-3; D call uncertain. Per the germline V gene, CDR1 is SNHLY and CDR2 is FYNNEI. The V end lost 4 bases, the J end lost 0 bases, and 10 bases lay between the germline ends. The CDR3 length is 15 residues. The CDR3 loop reads CASSGGRDSGNTIYF. CDR3 nucleotides: TGTGCCAGCAGTGGAGGCCGGGACTCTGGAAACACCATATATTTT.

The J gene is TRBJ1-2, the V gene TRBV27; possible D gene TRBD1, 6 bases. The CDR3 sequence is 16 residues long. V lost 8 bases and J 0 bases, leaving 19 bases between the germline ends. CDR1 and CDR2 from the germline V gene are MNHEY and SMNVEV (reference sequence). The CDR3, as DNA: TGTGCCAGCGGGAGTTCCAGGGGAGGGCCTAACTATGGCTACACCTTC. Protein sequence: CASGSSRGGPNYGYTF.

V and J are TRBV5-1 and TRBJ2-7, with 11 bases fitting TRBD2. After removal of 3 bases from V and 5 bases from J, the junction contained 13 bases not matched to a gene. CDR3 size: 17 residues. Germline lookup yields CDR1 SGHRS and CDR2 YFSETQ. Here the CDR3 DNA reads TGCGCCAGCAGCTGGGGCTCGACTAGCGGGATTGGTGACGAGCAGTACTTC. Its protein product is CASSWGSTSGIGDEQYF.

This rearrangement joins TRBV19 to TRBJ1-1, with D uncertain. The CDR3 has 14 residues. Germline CDR1 reads LNHDA; CDR2 reads SQIVND (reference sequence). V was pared by 5 bases and J by 1 base, with 11 bases between. The CDR3 DNA follows: TGTGCCAGTAGTCCCCGGGAGGGGAACACTGAAGCTTTCTTT. This encodes CASSPREGNTEAFF. Full variable domain (missing parts from reference TRBV19 and TRBJ1-1): DGGITQSPKYLFRKEGQNVTLSCEQNLNHDAMYWYRQDPGQGLRLIYYSQIVNDFQKGDIAEGYSVSREKKESFPLTVTSAQKNPTAFYLCASSPREGNTEAFFGQGTRLTVV.

V and J are TRBV14 and TRBJ2-7; 10 bases are shared with TRBD2. Germline V gene sequence: CDR1 SGHDN, CDR2 FVKESK. The trim removed 1 base at V and 1 base at J, leaving 10 bases unmatched. The CDR3 totals 18 residues. CDR3 DNA: TGTGCCAGCAGCCAAGTCCCACTACTAGCGGGGAATTCCTACGAGCAGTACTTC. This codes for CASSQVPLLAGNSYEQYF.

The chain links TRBV15 to TRBJ2-1, with TRBD1 as a possible D gene (5 bases). The CDR3 has 13 residues. With 3 bases removed from V and 8 bases from J, the gap between germline ends came to 11 bases. Germline-derived CDR1 and CDR2 are LNHNV and YYDKDF (reference sequence). The CDR3 DNA follows: TGTGCCACCAGCAGCAGGGTTGGGGATGAGCAGTTCTTC. It codes for CATSSRVGDEQFF.

The genes are TRBV4-1 and TRBJ1-1, with a weak D call TRBD1 (5 bases). The CDR3 length is 17 residues. In germline, CDR1 is MGHRA, CDR2 YSYEKL. The V and J ends lost 0 bases and 6 bases respectively, with 20 bases between them. The CDR3 sequence is CASSQDPTARGRAEAFF. The DNA for the CDR3 is TGCGCCAGCAGCCAAGACCCAACGGCGAGGGGCAGGGCTGAAGCTTTCTTT.

The V call is TRBV6-1, the J call TRBJ2-7; no firm D call. The CDR3 is 14 residues long. V lost 4 bases and J 7 bases, leaving 17 bases between the germline ends. Per germline, CDR1 MNHNS and CDR2 SASEGT. CDR3 residues: CASSGLGRAGEQYF. DNA of the CDR3: TGTGCCAGCAGTGGGCTTGGCCGGGCCGGGGAGCAGTACTTC.

The genes are TRBV15 and TRBJ2-7; 9 bases fit TRBD2. The CDR3 totals 15 residues. The junction had 12 bases not matched to a gene; V was cut back by 5 bases and J by 7 bases. The V gene's germline CDR1 is LNHNV and CDR2 YYDKDF (reference sequence). Written as DNA, the CDR3 is TGTGCCACCAGCGGGGTTACTTATCTAGCGGGGGAGCAGTACTTC. This translates into CATSGVTYLAGEQYF. Full variable domain (missing parts from reference TRBV15 and TRBJ2-7): DAMVIQNPRYQVTQFGKPVTLSCSQTLNHNVMYWYQQKSSQAPKLLFHYYDKDFNNEADTPDNFQSRRPNTSFCFLDIRSPGLGDTAMYLCATSGVTYLAGEQYFGPGTRLTVT.

Only one count was recorded for this clone. The CDR3 loop is CASSEYGSLNYNEQFF. Here the CDR3 DNA reads TGTGCCAGCAGTGAGTACGGGTCTCTAAACTACAATGAGCAGTTCTTC. V and J are TRBV6-1 and TRBJ2-1, with D hard to call. V was cut by 3 bases and J by 3 bases, with 15 bases left in between. The CDR3 length is 16 residues. Looked up from germline, CDR1 is MNHNS and CDR2 is SASEGT.

The CDR3 DNA reads TGTGCCAGCAGTTACTCGAGTGGGACACCAGGAAACACCATATATTTT. Translating it yields CASSYSSGTPGNTIYF. This chain connects TRBV6-5 to TRBJ1-3; a possible D gene is TRBD1 (6 bases). CDR3 length: 16 residues. V dropped 0 bases and J dropped 4 bases, with 13 bases sitting between them. Per germline, CDR1 MNHEY and CDR2 SVGAGI.

The gene calls are TRBV11-2 and TRBJ2-4, with unresolved D. Germline CDR1 SGHAT, CDR2 FQNNGV. This CDR3 has 15 residues. V was clipped by 1 base and J by 6 bases, with 13 bases between them. The CDR3 is CASSLALPGSNIQYF. The DNA for the CDR3 is TGTGCCAGCAGCTTAGCCCTGCCAGGTTCAAACATTCAGTACTTC.

This clone came up once. Within the sample, other DNA sequences also encode this same CDR3. This chain connects TRBV9 to TRBJ2-7, with D tentatively TRBD1 or TRBD2 (5 bases each). The germline V and J ends were trimmed by 0 bases and 2 bases, with 12 bases remaining between them. This CDR3 region has 15 residues. The germline CDR1 and CDR2 sequences are SGDLS and YYNGEE. CDR3 coding DNA: TGTGCCAGCAGCGTAGGGGGGACCTCCGCCTACGAGCAGTACTTC. This gives the protein CASSVGGTSAYEQYF.

The chain joins TRBV28 to TRBJ2-1, with 10 bases that match TRBD1. Germline-derived CDR1 and CDR2 are MDHEN and SYDVKM. Trimming cost V 3 bases and J 5 bases; bases outside gene matches: 10. CDR3 length: 17 residues. The CDR3 DNA reads as TGTGCCAGCAGTTTGGTGGAAGGGACAGGGGACGACAATGAGCAGTTCTTC. Translation gives CASSLVEGTGDDNEQFF.

This clone is a singleton in its sample. The genes are TRBV7-2 and TRBJ2-1, with TRBD2 matching 9 bases. After removal of 6 bases from V and 7 bases from J, the junction contained 10 bases not matched to a gene. This CDR3 comprises 15 residues. Germline V gene sequence: CDR1 SGHTA, CDR2 FQGNSA. The CDR3 DNA follows: TGTGCCAGCAGTTCCCCCCTTACTAGCGGGAATGAGCAGTTCTTC. It translates to CASSSPLTSGNEQFF. The complete variable domain, with remaining parts taken from reference TRBV7-2 and TRBJ2-1, reads GAGVSQSPSNKVTEKGKDVELRCDPISGHTALYWYRQSLGQGLEFLIYFQGNSAPDKSGLPSDRFSAERTGGSVSTLTIQRTQQEDSAVYLCASSSPLTSGNEQFFGPGTRLTVL.

The gene calls are TRBV29-1 and TRBJ1-2; D unresolved. V was clipped by 6 bases and J by 6 bases, with 17 bases between them. CDR1 is SQVTM and CDR2 is ANQGSEA in the germline V gene. This CDR3 is built from 13 residues. The CDR3 coding sequence is TGCAGCGTCCCCGGGCCGGTCAGAAATGGCTACACCTTC. It encodes CSVPGPVRNGYTF.

The V call is TRBV6-5, the J call TRBJ1-5; D not certain. The CDR3 consists of 15 residues. Germline assignment: CDR1 MNHEY and CDR2 SVGAGI. Trimming removed 6 bases at V and 1 base at J, with 13 bases between. CDR3 DNA: TGTGCCAGCAGACCGGGCCTTCCCAGCAATCAGCCCCAGCATTTT. As protein: CASRPGLPSNQPQHF.

V gene TRBV18 combines with J gene TRBJ1-3; D is possibly TRBD1 (6 bases). Trimming pared 5 bases from V and 4 bases from J, leaving 15 bases between. The CDR3 is 15 residues long. The germline V gene encodes CDR1 KGHSH and CDR2 LQKENI. The CDR3 sequence is CASSSQTGTGNTIYF. The CDR3 bases are TGTGCCAGCTCATCGCAAACAGGGACAGGAAACACCATATATTTT.

This chain links TRBV7-2 with TRBJ1-1; D gene uncertain. The CDR3 has 14 amino acids. Germline loops: CDR1 SGHTA, CDR2 FQGNSA. With 5 bases removed from V and 0 bases from J, the gap between germline ends came to 10 bases. In DNA, the CDR3 is TGTGCCAGCAGCACATACAGACTGAACACTGAAGCTTTCTTT. It yields the protein CASSTYRLNTEAFF.

A remark on this clone: This same CDR3 is encoded by further DNA sequences in the sample. The CDR3 region has the DNA TGTGCCAGTAGTGGGAGGGGGAACACTGAAGCTTTCTTT. Protein sequence: CASSGRGNTEAFF. V is TRBV19 and J is TRBJ1-1, with D possibly matching TRBD1 (5 bases). The CDR3 has 13 amino acids. Germline CDR1 is LNHDA and CDR2 is SQIVND (reference sequence). The V end was cut by 5 bases, the J end by 1 base, with 8 bases between. Full variable domain (rest looked up from reference TRBV19 and TRBJ1-1): DGGITQSPKYLFRKEGQNVTLSCEQNLNHDAMYWYRQDPGQGLRLIYYSQIVNDFQKGDIAEGYSVSREKKESFPLTVTSAQKNPTAFYLCASSGRGNTEAFFGQGTRLTVV.

The DNA of the CDR3 is TGTGCCAGCAGCTTATGGGACATTGGGGGGAATGAGCAGTTCTTC. This codes for CASSLWDIGGNEQFF. The V gene is TRBV7-9, the J gene TRBJ2-1; TRBD1 or TRBD2 may be the D gene (6 bases each). The CDR3 spans 15 residues. The germline V and J ends were trimmed by 2 bases and 7 bases, with 15 bases remaining between them. Germline V gives CDR1 SEHNR, CDR2 FQNEAQ (reference sequence). The full variable domain, its missing parts supplied by reference TRBV7-9 and TRBJ2-1, is DTGVSQNPRHKITKRGQNVTFRCDPISEHNRLYWYRQTLGQGPEFLTYFQNEAQLEKSRLLSDRFSAERPKGSFSTLEIQRTEQGDSAMYLCASSLWDIGGNEQFFGPGTRLTVL.

Details on this clone: The identical CDR3 is also encoded by other nucleotide sequences in the sample. The chain carries TRBV9 and TRBJ2-1; 7 bases fit TRBD1. V trimming: 3 bases; J trimming: 1 base; junction bases outside the gene matches: 4. This CDR3 has 15 residues. Germline-derived CDR1 and CDR2 are SGDLS and YYNGEE. The CDR3 nucleotides read TGTGCCAGCAGCGCGACAGGGTTGTCCTACAATGAGCAGTTCTTC. As protein: CASSATGLSYNEQFF.

The rearrangement joins TRBV5-6 to TRBJ2-3; no clear D. Trimming left V 1 base short and J 1 base short, with 7 bases between. This CDR3 contains 14 residues. The germline CDR1 and CDR2 sequences are SGHDT and YYEEEE. The DNA for the CDR3 is TGTGCCAGCAGCTTGTGGCGCCGCACAGATACGCAGTATTTT. Its translation: CASSLWRRTDTQYF.

The chain is built from TRBV28 and TRBJ1-5; a weak D match, TRBD1 (5 bases). The CDR3 consists of 15 residues. Between the trimmed V and J ends, which lost 5 bases and 0 bases, there was a span of 11 bases. Germline V gives CDR1 MDHEN, CDR2 SYDVKM. This CDR3 reads CASSPHRNSNQPQHF. For the CDR3, the DNA is TGTGCCAGCAGTCCCCACAGGAATAGCAATCAGCCCCAGCATTTT. The full variable domain, completed using reference TRBV28 and TRBJ1-5, is DVKVTQSSRYLVKRTGEKVFLECVQDMDHENMFWYRQDPGLGLRLIYFSYDVKMKEKGDIPEGYSVSREKKERFSLILESASTNQTSMYLCASSPHRNSNQPQHFGDGTRLSIL.

J is TRBJ2-5 and V is TRBV10-3, with unresolved D. The V end lost 6 bases, the J end lost 0 bases, and 5 bases lay between the germline ends. The germline V gene encodes CDR1 ENHRY and CDR2 SYGVKD. CDR3 length equals 12 residues. CDR3 nucleotides: TGTGCCATCAGCACTTACCAAGAGACCCAGTACTTC. Translating it yields CAISTYQETQYF.

This rearrangement joins TRBV2 to TRBJ2-7, with 7 bases matching TRBD1. The CDR3 runs to 14 residues. Germline values: CDR1 SNHLY, CDR2 FYNNEI. With V trimmed by 8 bases and J by 7 bases, 14 bases remained unmatched. This CDR3 is CASHTPPTGSEQYF. The CDR3 nucleotides are TGTGCCAGCCATACACCCCCGACAGGGAGTGAGCAGTACTTC. The variable domain in full, with the rest retrieved from reference TRBV2 and TRBJ2-7, is EPEVTQTPSHQVTQMGQEVILRCVPISNHLYFYWYRQILGQKVEFLVSFYNNEISEKSEIFDDQFSVERPDGSNFTLKIRSTKLEDSAMYFCASHTPPTGSEQYFGPGTRLTVT.

This chain joins TRBV5-1 and TRBJ2-5, with D maybe TRBD2 (6 bases). Trimming removed 4 bases at V and 7 bases at J, with 17 bases between. Germline loops: CDR1 SGHRS, CDR2 YFSETQ. The CDR3 length is 14 residues. The CDR3 DNA reads TGCGCCAGCAGCCCCGGGGCACCCGGGGGGACCCAGTACTTC. Protein: CASSPGAPGGTQYF.